Shown below are 32 T cell receptor beta chains from a single sample sequenced in a study of patients and donors after allogeneic stem cell transplantation. TCRdb re-analysed the RT-PCR reads in MiXCR, keeping a single row per CDR3 protein. The sample holds 800,000 to 1,000,000 distinct CDR3 sequences, about a sixth seen once. Sequences were obtained from blood, either unsorted or a sorted T cell fraction (not recorded which). The receptors were sampled from a human donor who was either an allogeneic HSCT recipient or a stem cell or donor lymphocyte infusion donor (not recorded which). It is not recorded whose cells these are; they may come from a transplant donor.

The chain employs TRBV25-1 and TRBJ1-1, with a possible D match to TRBD1 (6 bases). The CDR3 contains 14 residues. V was trimmed by 4 bases and J by 1 base, leaving 10 bases between them. Germline-derived CDR1 and CDR2 are MGHDK and SYGVNS. The DNA of the CDR3 is TGTGCCAGCAGTGCCAAAGGGGGGAACACTGAAGCTTTCTTT. Amino acids: CASSAKGGNTEAFF. Full variable domain (missing parts from reference TRBV25-1 and TRBJ1-1): EADIYQTPRYLVIGTGKKITLECSQTMGHDKMYWYQQDPGMELHLIHYSYGVNSTEKGDLSSESTVSRIRTEHFPLTLESARPSHTSQYLCASSAKGGNTEAFFGQGTRLTVV.

This clonotype has just a few counts. The chain carries TRBV7-9 and TRBJ2-7; 7 positions match TRBD1. In germline, CDR1 is SEHNR, CDR2 FQNEAQ (reference sequence). Trimming removed 6 bases from V and 2 bases from J; junction bases left unmatched: 10. The CDR3 is 15 residues long. CDR3 DNA: TGTGCCAGCAGTAAACCCGGGACAGAGACCTACGAGCAGTACTTC. Translating gives CASSKPGTETYEQYF.

This clonotype was counted only a few times. V usage is TRBV7-9 and J usage is TRBJ2-7; D tentatively reads TRBD1 or TRBD2 (5 bases each). V lost 4 bases and J 5 bases, leaving 12 bases between the germline ends. The germline gives CDR1 SEHNR, CDR2 FQNEAQ (reference sequence). This CDR3 spans 13 amino acids. The CDR3 here is CASSSGPTNEQYF. CDR3 DNA sequence: TGTGCCAGCAGCTCGGGACCCACGAACGAGCAGTACTTC.

This clonotype was seen at least ten times. This rearrangement joins TRBV20-1 to TRBJ1-5; TRBD1 matches at 9 bases. The CDR3 runs 12 residues. Germline loops: CDR1 DFQATT, CDR2 SNEGSKA (reference sequence). The V and J ends lost 3 bases and 7 bases, in that order; junction bases with no gene match: 1. CDR3 protein: CSARTGGQPQHF. The CDR3 bases are TGCAGTGCTAGGACAGGGGGGCAGCCCCAGCATTTT.

This clonotype was counted between two and nine times. The chain joins TRBV4-1 to TRBJ2-7, with a tentative D call TRBD1 (6 bases). This CDR3 is built from 17 residues. The V end lost 4 bases, the J end lost 5 bases, and 24 bases lay between the germline ends. The germline CDR1 and CDR2 sequences are MGHRA and YSYEKL. CDR3 loop: CASSPGWAQGRRNEQYF. The CDR3 DNA reads as TGCGCCAGCAGCCCTGGGTGGGCACAGGGTAGAAGGAACGAGCAGTACTTC.

This clonotype turned up a few times. The rearrangement links TRBV6-2 or TRBV6-3 to TRBJ2-1, with 13 bases identical to TRBD2. In germline, CDR1 is MNHEY, CDR2 SVGEGT. V shed 5 bases, J shed 7 bases, and the junction held 8 bases outside the gene matches. The CDR3 is 16 residues long. Here the CDR3 DNA reads TGTGCCAGCAGTCGGTCGACTAGCGGGAGGATGAATGAGCAGTTCTTC. Its translation: CASSRSTSGRMNEQFF.

This clonotype was observed a handful of times. The rearrangement joins TRBV4-3 to TRBJ1-2, with D perhaps matching TRBD1 (5 bases). Trimming shortened V by 3 bases and J by 4 bases, and 12 bases separated the two germline ends. The CDR3 spans 14 residues. Looked up from germline, CDR1 is LGHNA and CDR2 is YSLEER. CDR3 in amino acids: CASSQQGYGYGYTF. CDR3 bases: TGCGCCAGCAGCCAGCAGGGATACGGCTATGGCTACACCTTC.

This clonotype has just a few counts. This chain connects TRBV20-1 to TRBJ2-1, with 11 bases lining up with TRBD2. Trimming cost V 0 bases and J 7 bases; bases outside gene matches: 17. Germline CDR1 is DFQATT and CDR2 is SNEGSKA (reference sequence). CDR3 length: 19 residues. The CDR3 region is CSARDPARLAGLGRNEQFF. CDR3 bases: TGCAGTGCTAGAGATCCTGCTCGACTAGCGGGGCTAGGTCGGAATGAGCAGTTCTTC.

This clonotype was observed a few times. The gene calls are TRBV29-1 and TRBJ2-2, with TRBD2 matching 7 bases. V was pared by 4 bases and J by 8 bases, with 4 bases of the junction left unmatched. Germline V gives CDR1 SQVTM, CDR2 ANQGSEA. CDR3 size: 12 residues. CDR3 in DNA: TGCAGCGTTGGCAGGGAGGGAGGGGAGCTGTTTTTT. It specifies CSVGREGGELFF.

This clonotype was detected only a few times. The chain has TRBV14 and TRBJ2-7; TRBD2 matches at 8 bases. V gave up 4 bases and J gave up 3 bases; unmatched junction bases: 5. The CDR3 consists of 14 residues. The germline V gene encodes CDR1 SGHDN and CDR2 FVKESK. The CDR3 protein is CASSPQAGDYEQYF. DNA of the CDR3: TGTGCCAGCAGCCCCCAAGCGGGAGACTACGAGCAGTACTTC.

This clonotype was detected ten times or more. V and J are TRBV12-3 or TRBV12-4 and TRBJ1-4, with D unclear. There are 15 residues in the CDR3. Trimming cost V 6 bases and J 4 bases, with 15 bases left between them. This CDR3 reads CASSRSDGSNEKLFF. As DNA, the CDR3 is TGTGCCAGCAGCCGCTCGGACGGAAGTAATGAAAAACTGTTTTTT.

This chain joins TRBV5-1 and TRBJ2-5, with 7 bases fitting TRBD2. The CDR3 has 14 amino acids. In germline, CDR1 is SGHRS, CDR2 YFSETQ. After removal of 5 bases from V and 5 bases from J, the junction contained 9 bases not matched to a gene. The CDR3 here is CASSGGGSRETQYF. The CDR3 nucleotides read TGCGCCAGCAGTGGGGGAGGGTCGAGGGAGACCCAGTACTTC.

This clonotype was counted between two and nine times. The CDR3 end shows no conserved phenylalanine or tryptophan, and so a read error is likely. The limits of the CDR3 on the DNA are not certain, so only TCRdb's listed CDR3 is given. The chain employs TRBV2 and TRBJ2-5; the table names TRBD2, a call not compared with the DNA. Germline CDR1 SNHLY, CDR2 FYNNEI. The CDR3 extends over 14 residues, inclusive of both ends. The chain's CDR3 is CASSEAGTGGPILI.

The chain has TRBV11-1 and TRBJ2-5; 7 positions match TRBD1. V shed 5 bases, J shed 1 base, and the junction held 10 bases outside the gene matches. The CDR3 sequence is 16 residues long. Germline CDR1 is SGHAT and CDR2 is FQDESV (reference sequence). The CDR3, as DNA: TGTGCCAGCAGCACCCCCCCCGCAGGGGGCCAAGAGACCCAGTACTTC. As protein: CASSTPPAGGQETQYF. Together with reference TRBV11-1 and TRBJ2-5, the CDR3 gives the full variable domain: EAEVAQSPRYKITEKSQAVAFWCDPISGHATLYWYRQILGQGPELLVQFQDESVVDDSQLPKDRFSAERLKGVDSTLKIQPAELGDSAMYLCASSTPPAGGQETQYFGPGTRLLVL.

V is TRBV12-3 or TRBV12-4 and J is TRBJ2-5; D possibly corresponds to TRBD2 (6 bases). This CDR3 has 15 amino acids. Between the trimmed V and J ends, which lost 2 bases and 5 bases, there was a span of 15 bases. DNA for the CDR3: TGTGCCAGCAGTTTATCTCTAGCGTTTCATGAGACCCAGTACTTC. It is translated as CASSLSLAFHETQYF.

This clonotype was seen many times. V gene TRBV7-9 combines with J gene TRBJ2-5; D might be TRBD1 (6 bases). The CDR3 is made up of 15 amino acids. Per germline, CDR1 SEHNR and CDR2 FQNEAQ (reference sequence). With 2 bases removed from V and 1 base from J, the gap between germline ends came to 11 bases. The DNA for the CDR3 is TGTGCCAGCAGCTTAACTACAGGGTCCCAAGAGACCCAGTACTTC. Encoded protein: CASSLTTGSQETQYF.

This clonotype was seen a handful of times. The chain employs TRBV7-2 and TRBJ2-3; TRBD1 might be the D (6 bases). CDR1 and CDR2 from the germline V gene are SGHTA and FQGNSA. Trimming removed 5 bases from V and 0 bases from J, with 12 bases in between. The CDR3 contains 15 residues. Written as DNA, the CDR3 is TGTGCCAGCAGCACCCCGGGACATAGCACAGATACGCAGTATTTT. Translating it yields CASSTPGHSTDTQYF.

In its sample, this clonotype was seen many times. The chain couples TRBV5-1 to TRBJ1-1; a weak D match, TRBD1 (5 bases). V was trimmed by 0 bases and J by 6 bases, leaving 18 bases between them. Germline-derived CDR1 and CDR2 are SGHRS and YFSETQ. The CDR3 is 16 amino acids. Here the CDR3 reads CASSLEGVRGDPEAFF. CDR3 in DNA: TGCGCCAGCAGCTTGGAAGGGGTAAGGGGAGATCCTGAAGCTTTCTTT.

This clonotype was seen a few times. V gene TRBV5-1 combines with J gene TRBJ2-7, with a tentative D call TRBD2 (5 bases). The ends were cut back, 0 bases at V and 3 bases at J, with 10 bases in the middle. CDR3 length: 14 residues. Germline CDR1 reads SGHRS; CDR2 reads YFSETQ. For the CDR3, the DNA is TGCGCCAGCAGCTTGGTACTGGGGAGCTACGAGCAGTACTTC. It specifies CASSLVLGSYEQYF.

The gene calls are TRBV12-3 or TRBV12-4 and TRBJ2-7; TRBD1 might be the D (6 bases). The CDR3 consists of 18 residues. V was clipped by 6 bases and J by 0 bases, with 24 bases between them. CDR3 region: CASSLLRSRGPRSYEQYF. CDR3 nucleotides: TGTGCCAGCAGCCTATTAAGATCCAGGGGACCCCGCTCCTACGAGCAGTACTTC.

This clonotype was detected a few times. This rearrangement joins TRBV11-2 to TRBJ2-2; tentative D call: TRBD2 (6 bases). This CDR3 spans 16 amino acids. Deletions cut 0 bases from V and 5 bases from J, with 13 bases between. Germline V gene sequence: CDR1 SGHAT, CDR2 FQNNGV. CDR3: CASSLDGAAGTGELFF. The CDR3 DNA reads TGTGCCAGCAGCTTAGATGGTGCCGCGGGGACCGGGGAGCTGTTTTTT.

The CDR3 reads CASSEGQGPEKLFF. The CDR3, as DNA: TGTGCCAGCAGTGAGGGACAGGGGCCTGAAAAACTGTTTTTT. The chain has TRBV28 and TRBJ1-4, with 10 nucleotides matching TRBD1. The V segment lost 5 bases and the J segment 7 bases; nucleotides outside the gene matches: 4. Germline loops: CDR1 MDHEN, CDR2 SYDVKM. This CDR3 spans 14 amino acids. Complete variable domain (other parts from reference TRBV28 and TRBJ1-4): DVKVTQSSRYLVKRTGEKVFLECVQDMDHENMFWYRQDPGLGLRLIYFSYDVKMKEKGDIPEGYSVSREKKERFSLILESASTNQTSMYLCASSEGQGPEKLFFGSGTQLSVL.

This clonotype has a handful of counts. This rearrangement joins TRBV7-2 to TRBJ1-1; D is unclear. The V and J ends lost 1 base and 11 bases respectively, with 17 bases between them. The germline V gene encodes CDR1 SGHTA and CDR2 FQGNSA. The CDR3 is 14 residues long. The CDR3 DNA follows: TGTGCCAGCAGCTTAGGGCTACAATATTACGCGGCTTTCTTT. Its protein product is CASSLGLQYYAAFF.

In DNA, the CDR3 is TGTGCCACTAAAGCGGGGTGGGACTACGAGCAGTACTTC. Translated: CATKAGWDYEQYF. This chain connects TRBV12-3 or TRBV12-4 to TRBJ2-7, with TRBD2 matching 7 bases. After removal of 10 bases from V and 3 bases from J, the junction contained 9 bases not matched to a gene. The CDR3 runs to 13 residues.

The chain recombines TRBV10-3 with TRBJ1-2; D ambiguous. There are 12 residues in the CDR3. The V and J ends lost 3 bases and 8 bases respectively, with 10 bases between them. CDR1 ENHRY and CDR2 SYGVKD come from the germline V gene. Here the CDR3 DNA reads TGTGCCATCAGTGATAATGGGTTCGGCTACACCTTC. It yields the protein CAISDNGFGYTF.

This clonotype appeared a few times. The chain employs TRBV4-1 and TRBJ2-5; TRBD2 agrees at 7 bases. The CDR3 length is 16 residues. Germline CDR1 and CDR2: MGHRA and YSYEKL. Trimming cost V 0 bases and J 1 base; bases outside gene matches: 5. CDR3 region: CASSQEGSGPQETQYF. The CDR3 coding sequence is TGCGCCAGCAGCCAAGAGGGTAGCGGGCCCCAAGAGACCCAGTACTTC.

The rearrangement joins TRBV7-9 to TRBJ2-7; D is ambiguous. Germline values: CDR1 SEHNR, CDR2 FQNEAQ (reference sequence). V lost 5 bases, J lost 0 bases, and 20 bases lay in between. CDR3 length: 17 residues. CDR3 loop: CASSQARRRPSSYEQYF. The CDR3 DNA is TGTGCCAGCAGCCAAGCCCGCAGGCGGCCAAGCTCCTACGAGCAGTACTTC.

This clonotype came up a few times. This chain joins TRBV9 and TRBJ1-2; TRBD1 agrees at 9 bases. The CDR3 sequence is 16 residues long. V was clipped by 0 bases and J by 0 bases; unmatched bases: 3. Germline V gene lookup returns CDR1 SGDLS and CDR2 YYNGEE. The CDR3 reads CASSVAGQGPNYGYTF. Here the CDR3 DNA reads TGTGCCAGCAGCGTAGCTGGACAGGGGCCTAACTATGGCTACACCTTC. Looking up the rest from reference TRBV9 and TRBJ1-2 gives the full variable domain: DSGVTQTPKHLITATGQRVTLRCSPRSGDLSVYWYQQSLDQGLQFLIQYYNGEERAKGNILERFSAQQFPDLHSELNLSSLELGDSALYFCASSVAGQGPNYGYTFGSGTRLTVV.

This clonotype was seen a handful of times. This sequence joins TRBV12-3 or TRBV12-4 and TRBJ1-5; D gene unclear. Trimming took 6 bases from V and 4 from J, leaving 13 bases between them. The CDR3 covers 14 residues. Here the CDR3 DNA reads TGTGCCAGCAGATGGAGGAACACTAATCAGCCCCAGCATTTT. Its protein is CASRWRNTNQPQHF.

This chain uses TRBV11-1 with TRBJ2-3; D may correspond to TRBD1 or TRBD2 (5 bases each). V dropped 1 base and J dropped 0 bases, with 17 bases sitting between them. CDR1 is SGHAT, CDR2 FQDESV, per germline (reference sequence). CDR3 size: 18 residues. The CDR3 bases are TGTGCCAGCAGCTTAGGGCGATGGCAGGGACGCAGCACAGATACGCAGTATTTT. It codes for CASSLGRWQGRSTDTQYF.

The rearrangement uses TRBV27 and TRBJ2-7, with 8 bases identical to TRBD2. The V and J ends lost 3 bases and 2 bases, in that order; junction bases with no gene match: 9. The CDR3 extends over 16 amino acids. Per the germline V gene, CDR1 is MNHEY and CDR2 is SMNVEV (reference sequence). The CDR3 loop reads CASSFATSGSTYEQYF. The CDR3 DNA reads as TGTGCCAGCAGTTTCGCTACTAGCGGATCAACCTACGAGCAGTACTTC.

This clonotype was counted ten times or more. The chain employs TRBV12-3 or TRBV12-4 and TRBJ1-6; 7 nucleotides agree with TRBD1. Trimming removed 5 bases from V and 6 bases from J; junction bases left unmatched: 4. CDR3 length equals 14 residues. The CDR3 region is CASSPRDSNSPLHF. DNA of the CDR3: TGTGCCAGCAGTCCCCGGGACAGTAATTCACCCCTCCACTTT.